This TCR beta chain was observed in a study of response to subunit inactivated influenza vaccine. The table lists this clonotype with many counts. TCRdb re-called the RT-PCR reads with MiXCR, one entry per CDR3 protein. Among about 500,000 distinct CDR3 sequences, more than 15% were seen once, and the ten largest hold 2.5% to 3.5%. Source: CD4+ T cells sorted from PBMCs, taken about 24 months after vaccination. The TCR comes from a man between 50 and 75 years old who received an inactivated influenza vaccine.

CDR3 in DNA: TGTGCCAGTGGACTAGCGGGAGCCGGGGAGCTGTTTTTT. It yields the protein CASGLAGAGELFF. This chain uses TRBV10-3 with TRBJ2-2; 13 nucleotides line up with TRBD2. Germline-derived CDR1 and CDR2 are ENHRY and SYGVKD. Unmatched junction bases numbered 2, after V lost 10 bases and J lost 6 bases. The CDR3 is 13 residues long.